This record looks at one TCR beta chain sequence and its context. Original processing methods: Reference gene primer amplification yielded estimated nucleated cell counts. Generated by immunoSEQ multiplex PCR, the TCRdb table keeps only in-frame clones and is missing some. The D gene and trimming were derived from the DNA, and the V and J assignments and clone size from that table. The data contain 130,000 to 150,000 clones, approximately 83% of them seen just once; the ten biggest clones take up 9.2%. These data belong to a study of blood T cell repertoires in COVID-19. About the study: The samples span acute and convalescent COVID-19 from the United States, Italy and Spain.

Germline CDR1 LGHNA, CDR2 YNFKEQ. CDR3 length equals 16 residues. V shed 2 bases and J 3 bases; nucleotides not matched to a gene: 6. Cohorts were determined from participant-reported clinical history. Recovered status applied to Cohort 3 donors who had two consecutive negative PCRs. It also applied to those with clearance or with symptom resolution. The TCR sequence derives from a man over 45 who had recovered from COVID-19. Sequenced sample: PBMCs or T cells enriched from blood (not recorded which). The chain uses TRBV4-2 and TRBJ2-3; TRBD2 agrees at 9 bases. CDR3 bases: TGTGCCAGCAGCCAAACCCGGCTAGCGGGGACAGATACGCAGTATTTT. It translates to CASSQTRLAGTDTQYF.